The clone carrying this T cell receptor beta chain has more than one count but fewer than ten. This specimen comes from a study of shared clonotypes between healthy human individuals. Clones were sequenced by immunoSEQ multiplex PCR, and TCRdb holds only the in-frame ones, with some missing. The sample yields about 2 million clones, about 95% seen once. Between the trimmed V and J ends, which lost 0 bases and 6 bases, there was a span of 11 bases. The CDR3 is 13 residues long. Germline V gives CDR1 GTSNPN, CDR2 SVGIG (reference sequence). Naivety among CD8 cells was defined by CD45RO negativity and positive CCR7 selection, thereby excluding terminally differentiated effector memory CD45RA+ cells.

The source of this sequence is a man between 18 and 35 years old in good health. The gene calls are TRBV30 and TRBJ1-1; D unresolved. Sample: naive CD8+ T cells sorted from blood. The DNA of the CDR3 is TGTGCCTGGAGTGTGGTCTCCAGTGCTGAAGCTTTCTTT. This encodes CAWSVVSSAEAFF.